This T cell receptor (beta chain) is from a study of tissue T cells after allogeneic stem cell transplantation. Sequencing was performed with immunoSEQ multiplex PCR; in TCRdb, only in-frame clones are kept and a portion is missing. This table has about 9,100 clones, approximately 53% appearing once. By sample fraction, this clone is medium-sized. The source is a female donor older than 55 with lung cancer. The sequencing used tissue from the jejunum, collected at autopsy.

CDR3 coding DNA: TGCGCCAGCAGCCAAGATTTTGGGGGTGATTCACCCCTCCACTTT. It yields the protein CASSQDFGGDSPLHF. The chain links TRBV4-3 to TRBJ1-6; D possibly corresponds to TRBD1 (5 bases). Per the germline V gene, CDR1 is LGHNA and CDR2 is YSLEER. The CDR3 contains 15 residues. V was clipped by 0 bases and J by 8 bases, with 11 bases between them.